This T cell receptor (beta chain) was observed in a study of cytomegalovirus exposure and HLA in healthy donors. Broader study findings: A missense variant in DCLRE1C was later tied to TCR beta V- and J-gene trimming. The study assumed roughly uniform donor sequencing depth for presence/absence analyses. As was reported, the classifier diagnosed cytomegalovirus status with high specificity and sensitivity.

As concerns this clone: Its target is unknown.

PCR used 60 Vbeta primers and 13 Jbeta primers. Generated by immunoSEQ multiplex PCR, the TCRdb table keeps only in-frame clones and is missing some. The sample yields about 200,000 clones, roughly 73% seen once. The V gene's germline CDR1 is MNHNS and CDR2 SASEGT. This CDR3 is built from 13 residues. The V gene lost 5 bases and the J gene lost 5 bases, with 10 bases spanning the gap. Material: PBMCs. J is TRBJ1-5 and V is TRBV6-1; D call uncertain. This clonotype originated in a woman aged 25 to 45 in good health and CMV-seronegative. This CDR3 reads CASSSEVHQPQHF. The CDR3 DNA is TGTGCCAGCAGTTCCGAGGTGCATCAGCCCCAGCATTTT.